The 15 T cell receptor beta chains below were found in one sample sequenced in a study of Graves' ophthalmopathy and Graves' hyperthyroidism. The TCR beta CDR3 regions underwent amplification from RNA transcripts. After a first-round RT-PCR with HTBI primers, a second-round multiplex PCR was run. TCRdb fed the multiplex PCR reads into MiXCR, producing one record per CDR3 protein. In the table there are 900,000 to 1,200,000 distinct CDR3 sequences, roughly 35% of which are singletons. The source material was peripheral blood or thyroid tissue (not recorded which). These receptors originate from an adult man with Graves' hyperthyroidism.

As to this clonotype: The junction departs from the called germline gene at one end, perhaps through a read error. This chain uses TRBV7-2 with TRBJ2-5; 14 bases align to TRBD2. The CDR3 totals 15 residues. CDR1 SGHTA and CDR2 FQGNSA come from the germline V gene. The CDR3 DNA reads TGCGCCAGCAACCGACTAGCGGGGGGGCTGGAGACCCAGTACTTC. It is translated as CASNRLAGGLETQYF.

V gene TRBV7-2 combines with J gene TRBJ1-1; no clear D. CDR3 length: 14 amino acids. V lost 5 bases to trimming and J lost 5 bases, with 15 bases between them. Germline V gene data show CDR1 as SGHTA and CDR2 as FQGNSA. The CDR3 nucleotides read TGTGCCAGCAGCCCTGGGCCACCGAGAACTGAAGCTTTCTTT. Encoded protein: CASSPGPPRTEAFF.

This chain uses TRBV5-4 with TRBJ1-2; D is unclear. CDR3 size: 11 residues. CDR1 is SGHNT and CDR2 is YYREEE in the germline V gene (reference sequence). V lost 0 bases and J 6 bases, leaving 3 bases between the germline ends. The CDR3 is CASSLANGYTF. CDR3 bases: TGTGCCAGCAGCTTGGCCAATGGCTACACCTTC.

This sequence joins TRBV14 and TRBJ2-7, with TRBD2 identical over 8 bases. The V segment lost 6 bases and the J segment 6 bases; nucleotides outside the gene matches: 10. The CDR3 covers 14 residues. Germline V lookup: CDR1 SGHDN, CDR2 FVKESK. This CDR3 is CASRRGLVPSEQYF. The DNA of the CDR3 is TGTGCCAGCAGGAGGGGACTAGTTCCTTCCGAGCAGTACTTC.

The CDR3 is CASLTSGEVSYGYTF. Written as DNA, the CDR3 is TGTGCCAGCTTAACGTCAGGGGAAGTATCCTATGGCTACACCTTC. The chain is built from TRBV25-1 and TRBJ1-2; tentative D call: TRBD1 (6 bases). V was cut by 8 bases and J by 4 bases, with 20 bases left in between. From germline, CDR1 is MGHDK and CDR2 SYGVNS. The CDR3 extends over 15 amino acids.

Ten or more counts support this clonotype. CDR3 region: CASRMWESRNQPQHF. DNA of the CDR3: TGTGCCAGTAGGATGTGGGAATCTCGCAATCAGCCCCAGCATTTT. The chain is built from TRBV19 and TRBJ1-5, with D unclear. V dropped 6 bases and J dropped 2 bases, with 14 bases sitting between them. The CDR3 loop spans 15 amino acids. The germline gives CDR1 LNHDA, CDR2 SQIVND (reference sequence).

The chain joins TRBV6-1 to TRBJ2-7; 8 positions match TRBD2. V shed 10 bases, J shed 5 bases, and the junction held 7 bases outside the gene matches. Germline loops: CDR1 MNHNS, CDR2 SASEGT. The CDR3 contains 12 residues. The CDR3 bases are TGTGCCACCGGGGGGGCCGGCCACGAGCAGTACTTC. Translation gives CATGGAGHEQYF.

J is TRBJ2-7 and V is TRBV20-1; 9 nucleotides align to TRBD1. This CDR3 region has 14 residues. V dropped 3 bases and J dropped 2; count of bases not matched to a gene: 5. Germline V CDR1 and CDR2: DFQATT, SNEGSKA (reference sequence). The CDR3 region is CSARPGQGPYEQYF. The CDR3 DNA is TGCAGTGCTAGGCCGGGACAGGGTCCCTACGAGCAGTACTTC.

This clonotype was seen more than once but under ten times. V gene TRBV2 combines with J gene TRBJ2-3, with D perhaps matching TRBD1 (5 bases). The V and J ends lost 5 bases and 3 bases respectively, with 6 bases between them. CDR3 size: 12 residues. Germline V gene sequence: CDR1 SNHLY, CDR2 FYNNEI. The CDR3, as DNA: TGTGCCAGCAGTCAGGGTACAGATACGCAGTATTTT. It specifies CASSQGTDTQYF. The variable domain in full, completed from reference TRBV2 and TRBJ2-3, reads EPEVTQTPSHQVTQMGQEVILRCVPISNHLYFYWYRQILGQKVEFLVSFYNNEISEKSEIFDDQFSVERPDGSNFTLKIRSTKLEDSAMYFCASSQGTDTQYFGPGTRLTVL.

This clonotype has just a few counts. The chain carries TRBV11-2 and TRBJ1-3; the D is unclear. CDR1 is SGHAT and CDR2 is FQNNGV in the germline V gene. Deletions cut 1 base from V and 8 bases from J, with 12 bases between. The CDR3 has 14 residues. The CDR3 sequence: CASSLGRPADTIYF. In nucleotides, the CDR3 is TGTGCCAGCAGCTTAGGACGGCCGGCGGACACCATATATTTT.

This clonotype was seen at least ten times. V is TRBV7-2 and J is TRBJ2-6; D unclear. CDR3 length equals 18 residues. The germline V gene has CDR1 SGHTA and CDR2 FQGNSA. Trimming cost V 1 base and J 0 bases, with 13 bases left between them. The CDR3 DNA follows: TGTGCCAGCAGCTTAGTGTCCGCCGATGGCTCTGGGGCCAACGTCCTGACTTTC. Residues: CASSLVSADGSGANVLTF.

This clonotype was recorded many times. This sequence joins TRBV2 and TRBJ1-1; 9 bases line up with TRBD1. The length of the CDR3 is 15 residues. V gave up 6 bases and J gave up 4 bases; unmatched junction bases: 9. The germline V gene has CDR1 SNHLY and CDR2 FYNNEI. CDR3: CASRIQGAGGTEAFF. The CDR3 DNA sequence: TGTGCCAGCAGGATACAGGGGGCAGGGGGCACTGAAGCTTTCTTT.

This clonotype was seen just once. The final CDR3 position lacks the conserved phenylalanine or tryptophan, pointing to a likely read error. The DNA is omitted, as the CDR3 cannot be located on it reliably, and the CDR3 follows TCRdb's listing. The genes are TRBV2 and TRBJ1-3; TRBD1, the table's D call, lacks a check against the DNA. Germline CDR1 SNHLY, CDR2 FYNNEI. The CDR3 has 11 amino acids, counting both end residues. CDR3 in amino acids: CASSGDAGGYY.

This clonotype appeared many times. The chain uses TRBV29-1 and TRBJ2-7; TRBD2 might be the D (6 bases). V lost 4 bases, J lost 0 bases, and 10 bases lay in between. CDR1 and CDR2 from the germline V gene are SQVTM and ANQGSEA. This CDR3 is built from 13 residues. CDR3 DNA: TGCAGCGTTGTTTGGGACTCCTCCTACGAGCAGTACTTC. Translation: CSVVWDSSYEQYF.

This clonotype was seen many times. The rearrangement joins TRBV7-9 to TRBJ2-7, with 7 bases that match TRBD1. Looked up from germline, CDR1 is SEHNR and CDR2 is FQNEAQ (reference sequence). CDR3 length: 14 amino acids. The V gene end was trimmed by 4 bases and the J gene end by 3 bases; junction bases not matched to a gene: 6. CDR3 region: CASSSRDRVYEQYF. For the CDR3, the DNA is TGTGCCAGCAGCTCTCGGGACAGAGTCTACGAGCAGTACTTC.